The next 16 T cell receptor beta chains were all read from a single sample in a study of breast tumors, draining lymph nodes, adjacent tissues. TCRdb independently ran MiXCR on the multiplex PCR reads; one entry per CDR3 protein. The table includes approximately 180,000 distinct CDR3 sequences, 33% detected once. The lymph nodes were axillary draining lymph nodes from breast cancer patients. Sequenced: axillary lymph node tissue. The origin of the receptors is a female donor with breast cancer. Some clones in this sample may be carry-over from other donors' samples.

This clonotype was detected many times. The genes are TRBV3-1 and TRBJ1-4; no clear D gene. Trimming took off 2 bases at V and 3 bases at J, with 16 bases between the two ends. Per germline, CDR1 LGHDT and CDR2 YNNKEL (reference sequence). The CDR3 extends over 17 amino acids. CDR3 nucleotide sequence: TGTGCCAGCAGCCAATCCCTGAAGGGTCGGCCTAATGAAAAACTGTTTTTT. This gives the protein CASSQSLKGRPNEKLFF.

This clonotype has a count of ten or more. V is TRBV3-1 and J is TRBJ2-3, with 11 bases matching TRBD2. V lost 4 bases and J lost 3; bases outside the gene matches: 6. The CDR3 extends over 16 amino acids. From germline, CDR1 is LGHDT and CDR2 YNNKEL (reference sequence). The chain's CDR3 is CASSPVLAGGTDTQYF. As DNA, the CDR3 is TGTGCCAGCAGCCCAGTTCTAGCGGGGGGTACAGATACGCAGTATTTT.

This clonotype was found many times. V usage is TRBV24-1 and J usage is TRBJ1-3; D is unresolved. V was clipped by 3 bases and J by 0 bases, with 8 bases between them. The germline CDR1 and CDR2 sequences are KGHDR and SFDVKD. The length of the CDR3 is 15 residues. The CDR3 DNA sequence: TGTGCCACCAGTGATGCCGTGGACTCTGGAAACACCATATATTTT. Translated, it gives CATSDAVDSGNTIYF.

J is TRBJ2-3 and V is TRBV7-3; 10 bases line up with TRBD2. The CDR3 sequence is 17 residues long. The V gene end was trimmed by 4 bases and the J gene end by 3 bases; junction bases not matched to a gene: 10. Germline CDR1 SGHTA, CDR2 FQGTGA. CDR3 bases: TGTGCCAGCAGCTCGTCTCGGCCTAGCGGGAGAACAGATACGCAGTATTTT. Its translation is CASSSSRPSGRTDTQYF.

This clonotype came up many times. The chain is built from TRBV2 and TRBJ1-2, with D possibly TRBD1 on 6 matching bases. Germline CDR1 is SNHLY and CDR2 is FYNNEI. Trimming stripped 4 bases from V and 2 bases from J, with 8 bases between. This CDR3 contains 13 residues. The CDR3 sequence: CASSADRNYGYTF. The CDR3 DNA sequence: TGTGCCAGCAGTGCAGACAGGAACTATGGCTACACCTTC.

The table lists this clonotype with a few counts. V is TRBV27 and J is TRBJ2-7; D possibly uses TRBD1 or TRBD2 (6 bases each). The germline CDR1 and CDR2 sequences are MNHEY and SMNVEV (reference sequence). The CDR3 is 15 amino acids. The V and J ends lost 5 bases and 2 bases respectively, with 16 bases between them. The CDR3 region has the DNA TGTGCCAGCAGTACAGGAGGGGGGATCCCCTACGAGCAGTACTTC. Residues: CASSTGGGIPYEQYF.

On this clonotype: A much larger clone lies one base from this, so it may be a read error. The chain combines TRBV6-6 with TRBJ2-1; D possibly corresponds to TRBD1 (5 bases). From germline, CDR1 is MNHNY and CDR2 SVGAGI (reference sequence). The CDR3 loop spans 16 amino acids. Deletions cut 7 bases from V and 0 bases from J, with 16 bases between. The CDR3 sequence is CASKLSGRASYNEQFF. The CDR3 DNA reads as TGTGCCAGCAAGCTCTCGGGCAGGGCCTCCTACAATGAGCAGTTCTTC.

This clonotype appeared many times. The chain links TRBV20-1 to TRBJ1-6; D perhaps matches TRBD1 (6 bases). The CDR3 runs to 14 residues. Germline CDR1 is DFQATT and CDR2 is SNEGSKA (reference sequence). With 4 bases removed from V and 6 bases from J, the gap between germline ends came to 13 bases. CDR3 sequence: CSAKPGHLNSPLHF. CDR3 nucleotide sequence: TGCAGTGCTAAACCGGGACACCTTAATTCACCCCTCCACTTT.

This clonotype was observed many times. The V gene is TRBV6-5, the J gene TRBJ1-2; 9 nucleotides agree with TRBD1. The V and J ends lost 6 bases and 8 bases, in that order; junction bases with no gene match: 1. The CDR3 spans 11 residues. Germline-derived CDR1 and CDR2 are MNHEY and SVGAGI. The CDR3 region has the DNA TGTGCCAGCAGACAGGGGGCGGGCTACACCTTC. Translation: CASRQGAGYTF.

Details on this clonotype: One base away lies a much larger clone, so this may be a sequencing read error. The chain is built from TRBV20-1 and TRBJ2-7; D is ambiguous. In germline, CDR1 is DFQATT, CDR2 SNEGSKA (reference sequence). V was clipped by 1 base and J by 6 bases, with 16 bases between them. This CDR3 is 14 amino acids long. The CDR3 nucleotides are TGCAGTGCTAGAGCCTCCGGGCTCTTCTCCGAGCAGTACTTC. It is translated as CSARASGLFSEQYF.

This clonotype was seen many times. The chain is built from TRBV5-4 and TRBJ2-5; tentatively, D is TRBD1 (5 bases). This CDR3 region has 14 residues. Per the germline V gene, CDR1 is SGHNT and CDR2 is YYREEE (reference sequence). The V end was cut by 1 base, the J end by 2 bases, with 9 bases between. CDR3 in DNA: TGTGCCAGCAGCTTGTTAACAGGACAAGAGACCCAGTACTTC. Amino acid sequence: CASSLLTGQETQYF. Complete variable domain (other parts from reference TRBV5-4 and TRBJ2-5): ETGVTQSPTHLIKTRGQQVTLRCSSQSGHNTVSWYQQALGQGPQFIFQYYREEENGRGNFPPRFSGLQFPNYSSELNVNALELDDSALYLCASSLLTGQETQYFGPGTRLLVL.

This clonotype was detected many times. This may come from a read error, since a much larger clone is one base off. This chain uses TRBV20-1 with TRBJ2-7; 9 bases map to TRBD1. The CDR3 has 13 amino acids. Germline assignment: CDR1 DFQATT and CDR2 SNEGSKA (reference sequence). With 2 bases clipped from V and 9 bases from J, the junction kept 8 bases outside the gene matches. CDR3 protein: CSARRDRETAQYF. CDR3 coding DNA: TGCAGTGCTAGAAGGGACAGGGAGACCGCGCAGTACTTC.

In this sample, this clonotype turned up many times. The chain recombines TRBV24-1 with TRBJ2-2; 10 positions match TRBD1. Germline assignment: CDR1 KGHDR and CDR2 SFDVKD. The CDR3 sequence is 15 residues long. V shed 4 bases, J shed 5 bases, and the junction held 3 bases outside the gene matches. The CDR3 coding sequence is TGTGCCACCAGTGACCCGGACAGGGGGACCGGGGAGCTGTTTTTT. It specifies CATSDPDRGTGELFF.

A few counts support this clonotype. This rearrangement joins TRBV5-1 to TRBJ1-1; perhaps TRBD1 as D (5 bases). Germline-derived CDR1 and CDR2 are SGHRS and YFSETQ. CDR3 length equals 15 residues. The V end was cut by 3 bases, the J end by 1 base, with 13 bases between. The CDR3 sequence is CASSSSGRTNTEAFF. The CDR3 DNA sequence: TGCGCCAGCAGCTCTTCAGGGCGCACGAACACTGAAGCTTTCTTT.

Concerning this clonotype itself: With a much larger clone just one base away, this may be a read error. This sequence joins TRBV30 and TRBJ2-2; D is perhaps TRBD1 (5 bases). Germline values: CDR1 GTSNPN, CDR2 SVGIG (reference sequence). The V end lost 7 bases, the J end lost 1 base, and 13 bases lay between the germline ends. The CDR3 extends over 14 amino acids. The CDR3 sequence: CASRETGNTGELFF. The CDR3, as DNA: TGTGCCTCCAGGGAAACTGGGAACACCGGGGAGCTGTTTTTT.

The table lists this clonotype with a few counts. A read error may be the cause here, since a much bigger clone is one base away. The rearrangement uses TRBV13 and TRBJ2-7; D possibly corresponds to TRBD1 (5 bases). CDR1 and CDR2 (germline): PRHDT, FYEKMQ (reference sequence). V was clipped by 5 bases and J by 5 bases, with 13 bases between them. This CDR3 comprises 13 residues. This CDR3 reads CASSKHRYDEQYF. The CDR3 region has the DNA TGTGCCAGCAGCAAGCACAGGTATGACGAGCAGTACTTC.